The sequence of this T cell receptor (beta chain) was determined in a study of T cells in Graves' hyperthyroidism and ophthalmopathy. At least ten counts were recorded for this clonotype. Its target is unknown. The CDR3 length is 13 residues. Per germline, CDR1 SGHTA and CDR2 FQGNSA. Between the trimmed V and J ends, which lost 0 bases and 3 bases, there was a span of 5 bases. Newly diagnosed hyperthyroidism, duration under 2 months, in patients aged 18 to 65. Together with thyroid ultrasound, orbital computed tomography, serum thyroxine and TRAb, clinical symptoms were used for diagnoses. Study-wide points: By a 13 V-J model, ophthalmopathy was set apart from stable hyperthyroidism.

TCR beta CDR3 regions were amplified from RNA transcripts. First-round RT-PCR targeting the TCR CDR3 was performed with the HTBI primer set. TCRdb re-called the multiplex PCR reads with MiXCR, one entry per CDR3 protein. The sample lists about 300,000 distinct CDR3 sequences, approximately 16% seen once, with around 33% in the top ten. The chain links TRBV7-2 to TRBJ1-1, with D hard to call. Sequenced material: blood. The receptor was isolated from a man aged 25-45 years with Graves' hyperthyroidism. The CDR3: CASSLAYYTEAFF. DNA of the CDR3: TGTGCCAGCAGCTTAGCCTACTACACTGAAGCTTTCTTT.